Below are 5 T cell receptor beta chains sequenced from a single sample in a study of blood T cells in healthy people across ages. It was with a sample-barcoded 5' primer and a J-beta primer mix that a second PCR of about 6 to 12 cycles was run. From the 5' RACE reads, TCRdb called clonotypes with MiXCR, one entry per CDR3 protein. The table records about 780,000 distinct CDR3 sequences, around 50% of them present only once. Material for sequencing was blood. The receptors originated from a man at least 80 years old in good health.

This clonotype was counted only a few times. This rearrangement joins TRBV20-1 to TRBJ2-1, with TRBD2 identical over 12 bases. Germline CDR1 is DFQATT and CDR2 is SNEGSKA (reference sequence). V was clipped by 1 base and J by 0 bases; unmatched bases: 7. The CDR3 covers 18 residues. CDR3 coding DNA: TGCAGTGCTAGAGGGACTAGCGGGATACTGAGCTCCTACAATGAGCAGTTCTTC. It yields the protein CSARGTSGILSSYNEQFF.

This clonotype has more than one count but fewer than ten. The chain links TRBV20-1 to TRBJ2-2, with 8 nucleotides matching TRBD2. J lost 1 base, V lost 0 bases, and 4 bases had no gene match. Germline-derived CDR1 and CDR2 are DFQATT and SNEGSKA (reference sequence). The CDR3 totals 16 residues. CDR3 bases: TGCAGTGCTAGAGATGTGCTAGCGGGGAACACCGGGGAGCTGTTTTTT. This codes for CSARDVLAGNTGELFF.

This sequence joins TRBV7-3 and TRBJ2-1; 7 bases agree with TRBD2. This CDR3 is 16 amino acids long. Germline V gene sequence: CDR1 SGHTA, CDR2 FQGTGA. The J segment lost 3 bases and the V segment lost 3 bases, leaving 8 bases of the junction unmatched. As DNA, the CDR3 is TGTGCCAGCAGCTTGATGGCTAGCGGTGTCTACAATGAGCAGTTCTTC. Translated, it gives CASSLMASGVYNEQFF.

This clonotype was seen only a few times. V usage is TRBV20-1 and J usage is TRBJ1-6, with TRBD1 matching over 9 bases. Germline loops: CDR1 DFQATT, CDR2 SNEGSKA (reference sequence). Trimming took 6 bases from V and 8 from J; bases not matched to a gene: 14. The CDR3 runs to 16 residues. In DNA, the CDR3 is TGCAGTGCGACCCGGGACAGGGATTTACGTGATTCACCCCTCCACTTT. This gives the protein CSATRDRDLRDSPLHF.

This clonotype was counted ten times or more. This chain links TRBV28 with TRBJ2-5; TRBD1 agrees at 7 bases. The V gene end was trimmed by 5 bases and the J gene end by 4 bases; junction bases not matched to a gene: 7. Germline-derived CDR1 and CDR2 are MDHEN and SYDVKM. This CDR3 comprises 14 residues. The CDR3 is CASSRRGGGETQYF. CDR3 DNA sequence: TGTGCCAGCAGTCGCCGAGGGGGCGGAGAGACCCAGTACTTC.